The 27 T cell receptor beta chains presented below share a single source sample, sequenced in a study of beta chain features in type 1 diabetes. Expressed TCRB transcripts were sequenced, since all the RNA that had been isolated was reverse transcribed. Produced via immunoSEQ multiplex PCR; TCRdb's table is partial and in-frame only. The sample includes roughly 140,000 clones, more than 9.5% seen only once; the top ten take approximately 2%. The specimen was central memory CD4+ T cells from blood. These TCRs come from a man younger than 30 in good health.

For the CDR3, the DNA is TGTGCCATCACCCAGAGAGTGGGGCTGAACACTGAAGCTTTCTTT. It encodes CAITQRVGLNTEAFF. The chain has TRBV10-3 and TRBJ1-1; a possible D gene is TRBD1 (5 bases). The CDR3 is 15 amino acids. The ends were cut back, 7 bases at V and 0 bases at J, with 15 bases in the middle. Germline V CDR1 and CDR2: ENHRY, SYGVKD.

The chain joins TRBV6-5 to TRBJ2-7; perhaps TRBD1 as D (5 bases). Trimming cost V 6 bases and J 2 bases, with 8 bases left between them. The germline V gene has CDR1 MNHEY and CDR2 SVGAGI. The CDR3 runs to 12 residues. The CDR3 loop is CASRQEAYEQYF. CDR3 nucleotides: TGTGCCAGCAGACAGGAAGCCTACGAGCAGTACTTC.

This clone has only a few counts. The CDR3 here is CASSLTRQGYEQYF. The CDR3 nucleotides read TGTGCCAGCAGCTTAACTAGGCAGGGCTACGAGCAGTACTTC. The genes are TRBV7-2 and TRBJ2-7, with D perhaps assigned TRBD1 or TRBD2 (5 bases each). CDR1 is SGHTA, CDR2 FQGNSA, per germline. V gave up 2 bases and J gave up 3 bases, with 11 bases separating them. The length of the CDR3 is 14 residues.

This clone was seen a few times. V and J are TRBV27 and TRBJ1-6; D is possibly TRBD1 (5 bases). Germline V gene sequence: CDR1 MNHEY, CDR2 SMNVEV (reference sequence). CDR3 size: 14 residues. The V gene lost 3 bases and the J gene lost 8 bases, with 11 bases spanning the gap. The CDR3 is CASSFRGEHSPLHF. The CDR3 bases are TGTGCCAGCAGTTTCAGAGGGGAGCATTCACCCCTCCACTTT.

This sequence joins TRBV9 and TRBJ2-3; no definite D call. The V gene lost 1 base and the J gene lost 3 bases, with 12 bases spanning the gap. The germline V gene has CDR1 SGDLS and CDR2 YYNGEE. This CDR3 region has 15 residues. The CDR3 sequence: CASSVSGGKTDTQYF. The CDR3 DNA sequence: TGTGCCAGCAGCGTATCTGGCGGAAAGACAGATACGCAGTATTTT.

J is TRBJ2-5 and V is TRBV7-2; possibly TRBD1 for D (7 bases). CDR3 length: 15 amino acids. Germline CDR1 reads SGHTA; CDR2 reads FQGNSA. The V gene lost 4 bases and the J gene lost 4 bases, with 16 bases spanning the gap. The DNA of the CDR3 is TGTGCCAGCAGCTATGACAGGGTGACTAGAGAGACCCAGTACTTC. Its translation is CASSYDRVTRETQYF.

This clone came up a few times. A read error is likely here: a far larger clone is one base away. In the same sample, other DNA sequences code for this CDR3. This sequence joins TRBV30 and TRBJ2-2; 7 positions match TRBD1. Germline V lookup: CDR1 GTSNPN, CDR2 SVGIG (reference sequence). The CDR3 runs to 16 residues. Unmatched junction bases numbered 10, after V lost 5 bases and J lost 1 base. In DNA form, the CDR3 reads TGTGCCTGGCGTGGGATCAGGACAGGGAACACCGGGGAGCTGTTTTTT. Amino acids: CAWRGIRTGNTGELFF.

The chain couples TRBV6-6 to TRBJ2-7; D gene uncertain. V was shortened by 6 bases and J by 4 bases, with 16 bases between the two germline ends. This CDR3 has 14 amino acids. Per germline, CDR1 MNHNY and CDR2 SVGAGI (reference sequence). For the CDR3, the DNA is TGTGCCAGCAGGTCCGGGCCACCTAGGTACGAGCAGTACTTC. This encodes CASRSGPPRYEQYF.

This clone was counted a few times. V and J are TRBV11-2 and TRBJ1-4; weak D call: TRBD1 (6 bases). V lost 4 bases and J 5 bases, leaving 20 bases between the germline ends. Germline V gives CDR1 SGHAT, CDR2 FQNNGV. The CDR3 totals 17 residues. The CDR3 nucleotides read TGTGCCAGCAGCTCAAACGCCCCAGGGGCAGGGAATGAAAAACTGTTTTTT. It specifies CASSSNAPGAGNEKLFF.

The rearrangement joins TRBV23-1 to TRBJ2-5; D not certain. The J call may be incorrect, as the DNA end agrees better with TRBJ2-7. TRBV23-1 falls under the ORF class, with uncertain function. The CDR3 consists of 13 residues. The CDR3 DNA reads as TGCGCCAGCAGTCAATTTGCCGACGACGAGCAGTACTTC. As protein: CASSQFADDEQYF.

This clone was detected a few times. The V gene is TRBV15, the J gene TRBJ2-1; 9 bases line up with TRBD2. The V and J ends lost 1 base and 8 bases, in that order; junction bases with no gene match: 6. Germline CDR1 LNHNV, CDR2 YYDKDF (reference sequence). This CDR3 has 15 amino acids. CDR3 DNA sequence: TGTGCCACCAGCAGAGCGCCTAGCGGGAAGGATGAGCAGTTCTTC. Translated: CATSRAPSGKDEQFF.

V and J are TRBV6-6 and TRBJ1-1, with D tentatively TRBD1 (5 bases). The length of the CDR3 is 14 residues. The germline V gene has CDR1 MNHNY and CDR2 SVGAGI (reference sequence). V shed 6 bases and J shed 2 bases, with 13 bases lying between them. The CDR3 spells CASSITTENTEAFF. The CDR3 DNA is TGTGCCAGCAGCATCACGACAGAAAACACTGAAGCTTTCTTT.

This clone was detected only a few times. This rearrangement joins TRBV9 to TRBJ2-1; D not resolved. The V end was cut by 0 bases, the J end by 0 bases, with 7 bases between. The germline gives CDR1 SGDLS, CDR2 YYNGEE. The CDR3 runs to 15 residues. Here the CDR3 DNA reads TGTGCCAGCAGCGTAGACTCGAACTCCTACAATGAGCAGTTCTTC. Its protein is CASSVDSNSYNEQFF. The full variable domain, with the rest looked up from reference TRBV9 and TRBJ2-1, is DSGVTQTPKHLITATGQRVTLRCSPRSGDLSVYWYQQSLDQGLQFLIQYYNGEERAKGNILERFSAQQFPDLHSELNLSSLELGDSALYFCASSVDSNSYNEQFFGPGTRLTVL.

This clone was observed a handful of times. CDR3 sequence (DNA): TGTGCCACCAGCAGAGAATCTGCGAATAGGGGGAACGAGCAGTACTTC. Its protein product is CATSRESANRGNEQYF. The chain has TRBV15 and TRBJ2-7; TRBD1 is a possible D gene (6 bases). Looked up from germline, CDR1 is LNHNV and CDR2 is YYDKDF (reference sequence). V was trimmed by 0 bases and J by 5 bases, leaving 17 bases between them. CDR3 length: 16 residues.

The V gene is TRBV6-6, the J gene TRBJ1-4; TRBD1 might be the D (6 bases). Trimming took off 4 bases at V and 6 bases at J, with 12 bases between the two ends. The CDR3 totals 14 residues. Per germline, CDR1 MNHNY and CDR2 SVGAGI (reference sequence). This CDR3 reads CASSLGGSDEKLFF. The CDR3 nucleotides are TGTGCCAGCAGTTTAGGGGGGTCGGATGAAAAACTGTTTTTT.

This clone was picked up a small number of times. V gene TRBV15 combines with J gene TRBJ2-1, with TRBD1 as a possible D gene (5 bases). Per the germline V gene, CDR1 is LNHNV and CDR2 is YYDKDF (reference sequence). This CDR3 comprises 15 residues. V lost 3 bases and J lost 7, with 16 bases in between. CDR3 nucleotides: TGTGCCACCAGCAGGGACACTCCCCGAGGAAATGAGCAGTTCTTC. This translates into CATSRDTPRGNEQFF.

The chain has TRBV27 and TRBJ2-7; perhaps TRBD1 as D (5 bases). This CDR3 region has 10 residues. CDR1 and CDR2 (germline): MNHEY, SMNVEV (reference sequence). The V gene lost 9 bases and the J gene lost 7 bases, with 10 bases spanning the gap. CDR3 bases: TGTGCCAGACAGGATCAAGAGCAGTACTTC. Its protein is CARQDQEQYF.

CDR3 sequence (DNA): TGTGCCAGCAGCTCTACAAGGGTGAACACTGAAGCTTTCTTT. Its protein product is CASSSTRVNTEAFF. The genes are TRBV11-1 and TRBJ1-1; D unresolved. The V end was cut by 4 bases, the J end by 0 bases, with 9 bases between. The germline CDR1 and CDR2 sequences are SGHAT and FQDESV (reference sequence). The CDR3 length is 14 residues.

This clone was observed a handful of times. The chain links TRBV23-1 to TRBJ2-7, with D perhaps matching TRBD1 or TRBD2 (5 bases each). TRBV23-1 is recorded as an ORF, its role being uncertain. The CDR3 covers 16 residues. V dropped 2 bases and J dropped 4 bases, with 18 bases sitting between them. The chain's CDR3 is CASSQKGRQMGYEQYF. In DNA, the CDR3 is TGCGCCAGCAGTCAAAAAGGGAGACAGATGGGGTACGAGCAGTACTTC.

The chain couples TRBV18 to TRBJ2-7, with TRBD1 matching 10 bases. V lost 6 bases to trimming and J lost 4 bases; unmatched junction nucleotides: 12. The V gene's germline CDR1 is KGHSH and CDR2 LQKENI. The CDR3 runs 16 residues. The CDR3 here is CASSLESGQGRYEQYF. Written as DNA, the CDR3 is TGTGCCAGCTCGCTGGAATCGGGACAGGGGAGATACGAGCAGTACTTC.

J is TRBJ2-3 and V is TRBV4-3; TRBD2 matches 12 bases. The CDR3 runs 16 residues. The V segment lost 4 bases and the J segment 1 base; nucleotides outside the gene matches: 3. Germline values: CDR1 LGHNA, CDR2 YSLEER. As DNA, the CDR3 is TGCGCCAGCAGCCCGCGGACTAGCGGGGGCACAGATACGCAGTATTTT. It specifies CASSPRTSGGTDTQYF.

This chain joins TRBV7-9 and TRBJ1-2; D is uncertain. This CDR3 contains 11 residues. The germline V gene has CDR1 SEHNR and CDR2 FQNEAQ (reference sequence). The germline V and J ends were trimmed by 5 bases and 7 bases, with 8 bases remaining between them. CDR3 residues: CASSTLSGYTF. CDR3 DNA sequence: TGTGCCAGCAGCACGCTCTCTGGCTACACCTTC. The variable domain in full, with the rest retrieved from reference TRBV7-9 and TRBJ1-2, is DTGVSQNPRHKITKRGQNVTFRCDPISEHNRLYWYRQTLGQGPEFLTYFQNEAQLEKSRLLSDRFSAERPKGSFSTLEIQRTEQGDSAMYLCASSTLSGYTFGSGTRLTVV.

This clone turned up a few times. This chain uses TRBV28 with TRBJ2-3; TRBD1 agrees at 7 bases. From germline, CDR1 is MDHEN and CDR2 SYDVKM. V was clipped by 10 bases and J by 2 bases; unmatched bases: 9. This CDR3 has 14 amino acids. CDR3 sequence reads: CATPRQGPTDTQYF. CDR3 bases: TGTGCCACCCCCCGACAGGGACCCACAGATACGCAGTATTTT. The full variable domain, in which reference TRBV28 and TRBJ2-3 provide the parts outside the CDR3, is DVKVTQSSRYLVKRTGEKVFLECVQDMDHENMFWYRQDPGLGLRLIYFSYDVKMKEKGDIPEGYSVSREKKERFSLILESASTNQTSMYLCATPRQGPTDTQYFGPGTRLTVL.

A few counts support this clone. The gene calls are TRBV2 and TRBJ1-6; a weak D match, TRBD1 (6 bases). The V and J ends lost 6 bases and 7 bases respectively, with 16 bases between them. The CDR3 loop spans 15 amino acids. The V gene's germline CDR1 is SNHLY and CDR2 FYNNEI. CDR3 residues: CASRELRGSNSPLHF. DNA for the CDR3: TGTGCCAGCAGGGAGCTCAGGGGATCGAATTCACCCCTCCACTTT. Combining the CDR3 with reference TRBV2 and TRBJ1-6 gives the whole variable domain EPEVTQTPSHQVTQMGQEVILRCVPISNHLYFYWYRQILGQKVEFLVSFYNNEISEKSEIFDDQFSVERPDGSNFTLKIRSTKLEDSAMYFCASRELRGSNSPLHFGNGTRLTVT.

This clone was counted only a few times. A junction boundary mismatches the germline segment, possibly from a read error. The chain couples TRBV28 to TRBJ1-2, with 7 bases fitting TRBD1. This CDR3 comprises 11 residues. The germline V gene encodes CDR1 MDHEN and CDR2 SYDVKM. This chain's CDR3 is CASSLGTTGVF. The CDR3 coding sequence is TGTGCCAGCAGTCTCGGAACTACAGGGGTGTTC.

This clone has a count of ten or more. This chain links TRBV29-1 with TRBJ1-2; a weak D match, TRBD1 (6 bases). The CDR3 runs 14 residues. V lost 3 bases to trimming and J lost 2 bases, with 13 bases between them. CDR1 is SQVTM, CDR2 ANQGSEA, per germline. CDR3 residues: CSVDRGRSNYGYTF. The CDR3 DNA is TGCAGCGTTGACAGGGGCCGCTCCAACTATGGCTACACCTTC.

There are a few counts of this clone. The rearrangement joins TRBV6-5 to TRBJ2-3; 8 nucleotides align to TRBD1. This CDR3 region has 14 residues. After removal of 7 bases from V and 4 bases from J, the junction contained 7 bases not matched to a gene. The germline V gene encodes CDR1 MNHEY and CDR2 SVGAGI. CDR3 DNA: TGTGCCAGCACCCCAGGGGGCCGCCCAGATACGCAGTATTTT. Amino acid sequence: CASTPGGRPDTQYF.